This is a list of T cell receptor beta chains from one sample in a study of T cells in Graves' hyperthyroidism and ophthalmopathy. TCRdb analysed the multiplex PCR reads with MiXCR anew, one entry per CDR3 protein. The table has under 400,000 distinct CDR3 sequences, about a sixth seen once. What was sequenced was blood. The source of these receptors is a middle-aged woman with Graves' ophthalmopathy. Both conserved end residues are part of each CDR3. Each record gives: J gene, V gene, clone size, D gene, CDR3 protein, CDR3 DNA. D genes are given only for firm matches. Size is stated for part of the rows, as once, few or many counts, or as a class when the clone is expanded.

TRBJ2-5 TRBV7-2 many - CASSLQGKETQYF TGTGCCAGCAGCTTACAGGGAAAAGAGACCCAGTACTTC
TRBJ1-1 TRBV29-1 many - CSVVVGNTEAFF TGCAGCGTTGTTGTGGGAAACACTGAAGCTTTCTTT
TRBJ2-5 TRBV11-3 - TRBD2 CASSVGAGGQETQYF TGTGCCAGCAGCGTCGGAGCGGGAGGCCAAGAGACCCAGTACTTC
TRBJ2-7 TRBV7-9 - TRBD2 CASSSKRGGSYEQYF TGTGCCAGCAGCTCAAAGCGGGGGGGATCCTACGAGCAGTACTTC
TRBJ1-2 TRBV6-2/TRBV6-3 few TRBD1 CSSSSIPRRWDRANSSYGYTF TGTTCCAGCAGTTCAATTCCTCGGCGGTGGGACAGAGCGAACTCGTCTTATGGCTACACCTTC
TRBJ2-3 TRBV28 many - CASSFPRSLMDTDTQYF TGTGCCAGCAGTTTCCCCCGTTCCCTAATGGACACAGATACGCAGTATTTT
TRBJ1-2 TRBV29-1 many - CSDSGTGYGYTF TGCAGCGACTCCGGGACGGGCTATGGCTACACCTTC
TRBJ2-7 TRBV6-2/TRBV6-3 - - CAVLASSYEQYF TGTGCCGTCCTAGCGTCGTCCTACGAGCAGTACTTC
TRBJ1-1 TRBV7-2 - TRBD1 CASSTGTGYNEAFF TGTGCCAGCAGCACCGGGACAGGGTACAATGAAGCTTTCTTT
TRBJ2-7 TRBV6-2/TRBV6-3 many TRBD2 CASSYSGTSGSRPYEQYF TGTGCCAGCAGTTACTCAGGGACTAGCGGGTCTCGCCCCTACGAGCAGTACTTC
TRBJ2-7 TRBV20-1 many - CSASPSLGSYEQYF TGCAGTGCTAGCCCCAGTCTAGGCTCCTACGAGCAGTACTTC
TRBJ2-7 TRBV6-1 many - CASTNTGTEQYF TGTGCCAGCACTAATACAGGGACCGAGCAGTACTTC
TRBJ2-7 TRBV12-3/TRBV12-4 few - CASSSACEQYF TGTGCCAGCAGTTCGGCTTGCGAGCAGTACTTC
TRBJ2-7 TRBV28 many TRBD2 CASSTRTSGRTYEQYF TGTGCCAGCAGTACACGGACTAGCGGGAGAACCTACGAGCAGTACTTC
TRBJ1-5 TRBV12-3/TRBV12-4 - - CASSFSAGGNQPQHF TGTGCCAGCAGTTTTTCGGCGGGTGGCAATCAGCCCCAGCATTTT
TRBJ1-5 TRBV28 - - CASSLLENSNQPQPF TGTGCCAGCAGTTTATTGGAGAATAGCAATCAGCCCCAGCCTTTT
TRBJ1-2 TRBV2 many TRBD1 CARRQGRGGYTF TGTGCCAGAAGACAGGGTAGGGGGGGCTACACCTTC
TRBJ1-2 TRBV7-2 - - CASSLVAGTNYGYTF TGTGCCAGCAGCTTAGTCGCCGGGACCAACTATGGCTACACCTTC
TRBJ2-5 TRBV9 - TRBD1 CASSDGLWNRGQGETQYF TGTGCCAGCAGCGACGGTCTCTGGAACAGGGGGCAGGGGGAGACCCAGTACTTC
TRBJ2-3 TRBV20-1 many TRBD2 CSARALAGWDTQYF TGCAGTGCTAGAGCACTAGCGGGATGGGATACGCAGTATTTT
TRBJ2-2 TRBV6-1 many - CASSGTYTGELFF TGTGCCAGCAGTGGGACCTACACCGGGGAGCTGTTTTTT
TRBJ1-5 TRBV11-2 many - CASSLTESNQPQHF TGTGCCAGCAGCTTGACAGAGAGCAATCAGCCCCAGCATTTT
TRBJ2-7 TRBV24-1 few - CAAHPFGGSYEQYF TGTGCCGCCCACCCATTCGGTGGCTCCTACGAGCAGTACTTC
TRBJ1-6 TRBV19 many - CASSVGALDSPLHF TGTGCCAGTAGTGTGGGGGCGCTGGATTCACCCCTCCACTTT
TRBJ2-7 TRBV28 many - CASSASDSILSYEQYF TGTGCCAGCAGTGCATCGGACAGTATACTATCCTACGAGCAGTACTTC
TRBJ1-1 TRBV6-2/TRBV6-3 - - CASRLQGTGTEAFF TGTGCCAGCAGACTCCAGGGAACCGGCACTGAAGCTTTCTTT
TRBJ2-7 TRBV11-2 many TRBD2 CASSQAGGYEQYF TGTGCCAGCAGCCAAGCGGGGGGTTACGAGCAGTACTTC
TRBJ1-1 TRBV2 - - CASSDPQALMNTEASF TGTGCCAGCAGTGACCCCCAGGCACTCATGAACACTGAAGCTTCCTTT
TRBJ2-7 TRBV2 many TRBD1 CATSRDRIDEQYF TGTGCCACGAGCCGGGACAGGATCGACGAGCAGTACTTC
TRBJ1-4 TRBV18 - - CASSLGQAREKLFF TGTGCCAGCTCCCTGGGACAAGCCCGAGAAAAACTGTTTTTT
TRBJ2-7 TRBV12-3/TRBV12-4 many - CASSLADFGAYEQYF TGTGCCAGCAGTTTAGCCGACTTTGGGGCCTACGAGCAGTACTTC
TRBJ1-5 TRBV20-1 few - CSARDRVGVSQPQHF TGCAGTGCTAGAGACAGGGTTGGGGTAAGTCAGCCCCAGCATTTT
TRBJ2-2 TRBV6-2/TRBV6-3 many TRBD2 CASSYFGGDTGELFF TGTGCCAGCAGTTATTTCGGGGGGGACACCGGGGAGCTGTTTTTT
TRBJ1-3 TRBV15 many - CATSTARGRSGNTIYF TGTGCCACCAGCACGGCCCGGGGCCGCTCTGGAAACACCATATATTTT
TRBJ2-7 TRBV7-2 many - CASSLAWGQNYEQYF TGTGCCAGCAGCTTAGCTTGGGGCCAGAACTACGAGCAGTACTTC
TRBJ1-2 TRBV12-3/TRBV12-4 - - CASRPGTGYGYTF TGTGCCAGCAGGCCAGGGACCGGCTATGGCTACACCTTC
TRBJ2-5 TRBV27 many TRBD2 CASSNIPDRLRLAGGETQYF TGTGCCAGCAGTAACATACCCGACAGACTTCGACTAGCGGGAGGAGAGACCCAGTACTTC
TRBJ1-2 TRBV12-5 many - CASGLTTGSYGYTF TGTGCTAGTGGTTTGACGACAGGATCCTATGGCTACACCTTC
TRBJ2-7 TRBV28 many TRBD1 CASSITGTGDEQYF TGTGCCAGCAGTATTACCGGGACAGGGGACGAGCAGTACTTC
TRBJ2-5 TRBV19 many - CASSQRPTDQETQYF TGTGCCAGTAGTCAACGACCGACAGACCAAGAGACCCAGTACTTC
TRBJ2-7 TRBV28 - - CASSLEGYLTEREQSF TGTGCCAGCAGTTTAGAAGGTTACCTGACAGAACGCGAGCAGTCCTTC
TRBJ1-1 TRBV4-2 many - CASSQDRWSRTRSGEAFF TGTGCCAGCAGCCAAGATCGTTGGAGCAGGACGCGGTCGGGTGAAGCTTTCTTT
TRBJ1-5 TRBV30 many - CAWQLKGNQPQHF TGTGCCTGGCAGTTAAAGGGTAATCAGCCCCAGCATTTT
TRBJ2-7 TRBV30 few - CAWSRGEVGEQYF TGTGCCTGGAGTCGGGGAGAGGTAGGCGAGCAGTACTTC
TRBJ1-6 TRBV28 many - CASSPPQGMESPLHF TGTGCCAGCAGTCCTCCGCAGGGGATGGAATCACCCCTCCACTTT
TRBJ1-5 TRBV20-1 many - CSARPPGQSNQPQHF TGCAGTGCTAGACCACCTGGACAGTCAAATCAGCCCCAGCATTTT
TRBJ2-2 TRBV5-1 many - CASSLGRAGELFF TGTGCCAGCAGCCTAGGGCGGGCCGGGGAGCTGTTTTTT
TRBJ1-3 TRBV19 - - CASINRGFGNTIYF TGTGCCAGTATTAACCGGGGGTTTGGAAACACCATATATTTT
TRBJ2-2 TRBV10-3 many - CAIRETGMSTGELFF TGTGCCATCAGGGAAACAGGGATGAGCACCGGGGAGCTGTTTTTT
TRBJ2-5 TRBV7-8 many TRBD2 CASSLAIAGARKETQYF TGTGCCAGCAGCTTAGCAATAGCGGGAGCCAGGAAAGAGACCCAGTACTTC
TRBJ2-2 TRBV9 many TRBD2 CASSVRTSGNTGELFF TGTGCCAGCAGCGTCCGGACTAGCGGTAACACCGGGGAGCTGTTTTTT
TRBJ1-6 TRBV27 few - CASSFGGTFYNSPLHF TGTGCCAGCAGTTTCGGGGGAACTTTCTATAATTCACCCCTCCACTTT
TRBJ1-2 TRBV30 many - CAWRNRSRDYGYTF TGTGCCTGGAGGAACAGGTCTAGGGACTATGGCTACACCTTC